These 21 T cell receptor beta chains originate from one sample sequenced in a study of T cell responses to AZD1222 COVID-19 vaccine. Clones were sequenced by immunoSEQ multiplex PCR, and TCRdb holds only the in-frame ones, with some missing. The table lists some 89,000 clones, 85% to 90% of them singletons. Specimen: peripheral blood, collected on day 0 of MenACWY control vaccination. These receptors were obtained from an adult in good health.

The chain couples TRBV28 to TRBJ1-1; 8 positions match TRBD1. V was pared by 1 base and J by 2 bases, with 6 bases of the junction left unmatched. This CDR3 has 16 residues. Germline V gene lookup returns CDR1 MDHEN and CDR2 SYDVKM. Here the CDR3 DNA reads TGTGCCAGCAGTTTATCCCCGGGACAGGCTAACACTGAAGCTTTCTTT. This translates into CASSLSPGQANTEAFF.

The gene calls are TRBV5-1 and TRBJ1-6; no clear D. The V end was cut by 4 bases, the J end by 5 bases, with 13 bases between. The CDR3 spans 15 residues. CDR1 and CDR2 from the germline V gene are SGHRS and YFSETQ. CDR3: CASSLAAGNNSPLHF. In DNA, the CDR3 is TGCGCCAGCAGCCTGGCCGCGGGGAATAATTCACCCCTCCACTTT.

The chain's CDR3 is CASSYGQGKAFF. For the CDR3, the DNA is TGTGCCAGCAGTTACGGACAGGGAAAAGCTTTCTTT. The chain employs TRBV6-5 and TRBJ1-1, with 8 bases that match TRBD1. The ends lost 2 bases at V and 9 bases at J; junction bases unmatched: 2. The CDR3 is made up of 12 amino acids. Looked up from germline, CDR1 is MNHEY and CDR2 is SVGAGI.

The gene calls are TRBV28 and TRBJ1-3, with D hard to call. With 2 bases removed from V and 0 bases from J, the gap between germline ends came to 11 bases. In germline, CDR1 is MDHEN, CDR2 SYDVKM. This CDR3 has 16 residues. CDR3 in DNA: TGTGCCAGCAGTTTAGTCTGGGCCAGCTCTGGAAACACCATATATTTT. As protein: CASSLVWASSGNTIYF. Drawing the rest from reference TRBV28 and TRBJ1-3, the complete variable domain is DVKVTQSSRYLVKRTGEKVFLECVQDMDHENMFWYRQDPGLGLRLIYFSYDVKMKEKGDIPEGYSVSREKKERFSLILESASTNQTSMYLCASSLVWASSGNTIYFGEGSWLTVV.

With respect to this clone: A far larger clone is one base from this, pointing to a likely read error. The rearrangement joins TRBV27 to TRBJ2-5; D not certain. The ends were cut back, 2 bases at V and 5 bases at J, with 3 bases in the middle. This CDR3 comprises 11 residues. The V gene's germline CDR1 is MNHEY and CDR2 SMNVEV (reference sequence). CDR3 bases: TGTGCCAGCAGTTTAGGGGAGACCCAGTACTTC. Protein product: CASSLGETQYF.

V gene TRBV6-2 or TRBV6-3 combines with J gene TRBJ1-5; D remains ambiguous. Germline loops: CDR1 MNHEY, CDR2 SVGEGT. V lost 2 bases to trimming and J lost 5 bases, with 19 bases between them. There are 17 residues in the CDR3. CDR3 DNA: TGTGCCAGCAGTTACGACCGACGCGGCTCCCCTTATCAGCCCCAGCATTTT. Translation: CASSYDRRGSPYQPQHF.

The chain has TRBV20-1 and TRBJ2-1, with 10 bases fitting TRBD2. This CDR3 is built from 18 residues. V gave up 3 bases and J gave up 0 bases; unmatched junction bases: 11. Germline lookup yields CDR1 DFQATT and CDR2 SNEGSKA (reference sequence). CDR3 residues: CSASWWLAGASSYNEQFF. CDR3 sequence (DNA): TGCAGTGCTAGTTGGTGGCTAGCGGGAGCGAGCTCCTACAATGAGCAGTTCTTC.

The V call is TRBV19, the J call TRBJ1-2; TRBD1 aligns across 10 bases. The ends lost 9 bases at V and 5 bases at J; junction bases unmatched: 6. CDR3 length: 13 amino acids. Germline V gives CDR1 LNHDA, CDR2 SQIVND (reference sequence). This CDR3 reads CASAGTGEYGYTF. The CDR3, as DNA: TGTGCCAGCGCCGGGACAGGGGAATATGGCTACACCTTC.

The rearrangement joins TRBV6-2 or TRBV6-3 to TRBJ2-2, with TRBD1 identical over 9 bases. The germline gives CDR1 MNHEY, CDR2 SVGEGT. Losses at the gene ends were 2 bases for V and 6 bases for J; bases not matched to a gene: 19. The CDR3 has 20 amino acids. The CDR3: CASSYKDRGWRGAPAGELFF. The CDR3 DNA sequence: TGTGCCAGCAGTTACAAGGACAGGGGATGGAGGGGAGCCCCGGCCGGGGAGCTGTTTTTT.

This clone has a single count. The V call is TRBV7-2, the J call TRBJ2-7; D not resolved. The CDR3 sequence is 12 residues long. The germline gives CDR1 SGHTA, CDR2 FQGNSA. The ends were cut back, 0 bases at V and 4 bases at J, with 4 bases in the middle. Here the CDR3 DNA reads TGTGCCAGCAGCTTAGCCCTATACGAGCAGTACTTC. Amino acid sequence: CASSLALYEQYF.

The chain links TRBV3-1 (or the pseudogene TRBV3-2) to TRBJ1-1; TRBD1 aligns across 7 bases. This CDR3 is 16 amino acids long. Trimming cost V 1 base and J 7 bases; bases outside gene matches: 12. CDR1 is LGHDT and CDR2 is YNNKEL in the germline V gene (reference sequence). CDR3 bases: TGTGCCAGCAGCCAAGCAGGGGGGTGGCAGGGCGGTGAAGCTTTCTTT. Residues: CASSQAGGWQGGEAFF.

The V call is TRBV3-1 (or the pseudogene TRBV3-2), the J call TRBJ2-3; the match to TRBD1 covers 7 bases. V dropped 2 bases and J dropped 7; count of bases not matched to a gene: 21. Germline CDR1 reads LGHDT; CDR2 reads YNNKEL (reference sequence). This CDR3 is 19 amino acids long. CDR3 DNA: TGTGCCAGCAGCCAAAATAGGGGGAGACAGGGTGAGCAGGGGTATACGCAGTATTTT. It specifies CASSQNRGRQGEQGYTQYF.

The genes are TRBV24-1 and TRBJ2-3; the match to TRBD1 covers 8 bases. Per the germline V gene, CDR1 is KGHDR and CDR2 is SFDVKD. V trimming: 7 bases; J trimming: 2 bases; junction bases outside the gene matches: 7. The CDR3 sequence is 15 residues long. The CDR3 here is CATSRRGLNTDTQYF. Here the CDR3 DNA reads TGTGCCACCAGCCGCAGGGGGCTAAACACAGATACGCAGTATTTT.

V is TRBV28 and J is TRBJ2-2; D is unresolved. The CDR3 is made up of 12 amino acids. With 8 bases removed from V and 0 bases from J, the gap between germline ends came to 4 bases. Germline CDR1 and CDR2: MDHEN and SYDVKM. The CDR3 sequence is CASRANTGELFF. The CDR3 region has the DNA TGTGCCAGCCGAGCGAACACCGGGGAGCTGTTTTTT.

This chain uses TRBV27 with TRBJ2-7; 8 nucleotides agree with TRBD1. This CDR3 has 15 residues. V shed 5 bases, J shed 1 base, and the junction held 7 bases outside the gene matches. Germline CDR1 reads MNHEY; CDR2 reads SMNVEV (reference sequence). The CDR3: CASSAPGQASYEQYF. DNA for the CDR3: TGTGCCAGCAGTGCCCCGGGACAGGCATCCTACGAGCAGTACTTC.

The rearrangement links TRBV10-2 to TRBJ1-1; D may be TRBD1 (5 bases). CDR1 is WSHSY, CDR2 SAAADI, per germline. Trimming removed 4 bases at V and 10 bases at J, with 19 bases between. The CDR3 is 14 residues long. The CDR3 protein is CASSGDDQRRRAFF. The CDR3 DNA is TGCGCCAGCAGTGGGGACGACCAAAGACGTCGAGCTTTCTTT.

The J gene is TRBJ2-5, the V gene TRBV10-1, with D perhaps given as TRBD1 or TRBD2 (6 bases each). Germline values: CDR1 WNHNN, CDR2 SYGVQD (reference sequence). CDR3 size: 13 residues. The ends were cut back, 4 bases at V and 3 bases at J, with 9 bases in the middle. The CDR3 region is CASSAGAKETQYF. The CDR3 DNA is TGCGCCAGCAGTGCGGGGGCCAAAGAGACCCAGTACTTC.

The genes are TRBV27 and TRBJ2-5, with unresolved D. The CDR3 covers 13 residues. Per germline, CDR1 MNHEY and CDR2 SMNVEV (reference sequence). With 5 bases removed from V and 1 base from J, the gap between germline ends came to 8 bases. Here the CDR3 DNA reads TGTGCCAGCAGTCCCCTCTTCCAAGAGACCCAGTACTTC. It is translated as CASSPLFQETQYF.

CDR3 sequence reads: CASSLNGIGTGELFF. As DNA, the CDR3 is TGTGCCAGCAGCTTAAACGGGATAGGTACCGGGGAGCTGTTTTTT. V usage is TRBV7-3 and J usage is TRBJ2-2; a weak D match, TRBD2 (5 bases). The CDR3 runs 15 residues. CDR1 is SGHTA, CDR2 FQGTGA, per germline. The germline V and J ends were trimmed by 1 base and 5 bases, with 11 bases remaining between them.

The chain couples TRBV25-1 to TRBJ1-2; D is uncertain. V was clipped by 2 bases and J by 4 bases, with 11 bases between them. Germline V CDR1 and CDR2: MGHDK, SYGVNS. The CDR3 sequence is 14 residues long. The CDR3 DNA reads TGTGCCAGCAGTGAAAAGAATGAGTTCTATGGCTACACCTTC. Translation: CASSEKNEFYGYTF.

The chain uses TRBV7-9 and TRBJ2-1; TRBD2 aligns across 9 bases. The V segment lost 4 bases and the J segment 6 bases; nucleotides outside the gene matches: 7. Germline CDR1 SEHNR, CDR2 FQNEAQ (reference sequence). This CDR3 has 15 amino acids. CDR3: CASSSSRLAVNEQFF. The CDR3 bases are TGTGCCAGCAGCTCCAGCCGACTAGCGGTCAATGAGCAGTTCTTC.